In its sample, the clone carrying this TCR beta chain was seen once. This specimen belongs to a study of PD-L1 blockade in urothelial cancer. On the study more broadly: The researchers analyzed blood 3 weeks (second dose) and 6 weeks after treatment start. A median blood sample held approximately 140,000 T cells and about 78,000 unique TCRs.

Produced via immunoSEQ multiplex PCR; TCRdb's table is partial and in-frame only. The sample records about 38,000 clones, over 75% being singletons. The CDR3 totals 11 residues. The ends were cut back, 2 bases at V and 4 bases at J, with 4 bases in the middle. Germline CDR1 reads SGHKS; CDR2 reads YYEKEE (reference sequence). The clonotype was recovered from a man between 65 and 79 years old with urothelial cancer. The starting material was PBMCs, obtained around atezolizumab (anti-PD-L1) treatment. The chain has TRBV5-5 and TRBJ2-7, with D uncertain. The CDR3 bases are TGTGCCAGCAGCTTTCAGTACGAGCAGTACTTC. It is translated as CASSFQYEQYF.